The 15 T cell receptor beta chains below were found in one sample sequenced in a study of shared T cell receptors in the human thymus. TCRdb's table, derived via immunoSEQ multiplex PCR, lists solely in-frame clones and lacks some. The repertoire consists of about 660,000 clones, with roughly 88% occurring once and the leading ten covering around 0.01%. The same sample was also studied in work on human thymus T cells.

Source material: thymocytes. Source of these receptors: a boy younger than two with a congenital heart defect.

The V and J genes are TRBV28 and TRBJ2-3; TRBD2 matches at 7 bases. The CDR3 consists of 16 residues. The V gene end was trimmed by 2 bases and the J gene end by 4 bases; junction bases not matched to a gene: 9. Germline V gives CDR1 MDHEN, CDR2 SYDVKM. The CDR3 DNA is TGTGCCAGCAGTTTACTTAGGGCGGGAGACCCAGATACGCAGTATTTT. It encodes CASSLLRAGDPDTQYF.

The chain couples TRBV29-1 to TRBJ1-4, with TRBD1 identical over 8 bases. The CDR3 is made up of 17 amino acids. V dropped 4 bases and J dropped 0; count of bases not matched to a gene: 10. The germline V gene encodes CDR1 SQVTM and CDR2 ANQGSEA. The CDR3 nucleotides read TGCAGCGTTGGGGCCCGGGACAGGATAACAACTAATGAAAAACTGTTTTTT. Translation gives CSVGARDRITTNEKLFF.

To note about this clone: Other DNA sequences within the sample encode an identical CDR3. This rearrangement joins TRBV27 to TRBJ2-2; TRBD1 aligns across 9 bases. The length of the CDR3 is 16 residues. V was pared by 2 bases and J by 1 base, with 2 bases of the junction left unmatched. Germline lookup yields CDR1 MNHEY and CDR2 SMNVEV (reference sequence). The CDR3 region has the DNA TGTGCCAGCAGTTTAAGGGGACAGGGGAACACCGGGGAGCTGTTTTTT. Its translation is CASSLRGQGNTGELFF.

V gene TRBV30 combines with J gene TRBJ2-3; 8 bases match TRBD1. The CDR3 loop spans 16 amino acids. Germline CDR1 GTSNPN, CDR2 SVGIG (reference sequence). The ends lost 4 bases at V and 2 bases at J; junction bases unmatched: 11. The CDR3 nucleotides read TGTGCCTGGATATGGACAGGGCCACACACCACAGATACGCAGTATTTT. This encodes CAWIWTGPHTTDTQYF.

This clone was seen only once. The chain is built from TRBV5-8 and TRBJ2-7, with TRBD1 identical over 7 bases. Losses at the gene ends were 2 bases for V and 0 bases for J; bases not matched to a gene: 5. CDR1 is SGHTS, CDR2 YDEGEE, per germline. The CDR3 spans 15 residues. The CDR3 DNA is TGTGCCAGCAGCTTCGGGGCAGGGGGCTCCTACGAGCAGTACTTC. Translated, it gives CASSFGAGGSYEQYF.

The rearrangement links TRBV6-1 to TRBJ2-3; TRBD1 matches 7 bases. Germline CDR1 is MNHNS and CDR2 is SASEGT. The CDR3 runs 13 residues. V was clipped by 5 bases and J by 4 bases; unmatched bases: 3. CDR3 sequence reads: CASSTDRPDTQYF. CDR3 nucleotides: TGTGCCAGCAGTACGGACAGGCCAGATACGCAGTATTTT.

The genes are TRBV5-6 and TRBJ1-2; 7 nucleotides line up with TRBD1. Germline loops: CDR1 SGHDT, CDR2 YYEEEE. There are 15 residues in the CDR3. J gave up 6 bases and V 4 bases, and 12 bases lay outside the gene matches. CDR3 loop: CASSPINYRGHGYTF. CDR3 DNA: TGTGCCAGCAGCCCGATCAACTACAGGGGACATGGCTACACCTTC.

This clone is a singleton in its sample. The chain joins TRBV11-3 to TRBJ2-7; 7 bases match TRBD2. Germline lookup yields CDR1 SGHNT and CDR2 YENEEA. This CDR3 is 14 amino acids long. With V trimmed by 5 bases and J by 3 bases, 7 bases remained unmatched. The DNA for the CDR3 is TGTGCCAGCAGCGAAGCTAGCGGAGTCTACGAGCAGTACTTC. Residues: CASSEASGVYEQYF.

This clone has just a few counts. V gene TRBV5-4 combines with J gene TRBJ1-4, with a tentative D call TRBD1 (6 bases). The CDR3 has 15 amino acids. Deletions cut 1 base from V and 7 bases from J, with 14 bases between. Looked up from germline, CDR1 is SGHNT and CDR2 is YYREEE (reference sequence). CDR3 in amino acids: CASSLKSGVGEKLFF. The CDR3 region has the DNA TGTGCCAGCAGCTTGAAGTCAGGGGTGGGTGAAAAACTGTTTTTT.

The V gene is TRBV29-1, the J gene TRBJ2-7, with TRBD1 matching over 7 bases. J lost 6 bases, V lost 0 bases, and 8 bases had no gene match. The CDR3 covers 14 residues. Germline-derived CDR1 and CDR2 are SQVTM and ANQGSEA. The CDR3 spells CSVEEGGQCCEQYF. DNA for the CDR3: TGCAGCGTTGAAGAAGGGGGACAGTGCTGCGAGCAGTACTTC.

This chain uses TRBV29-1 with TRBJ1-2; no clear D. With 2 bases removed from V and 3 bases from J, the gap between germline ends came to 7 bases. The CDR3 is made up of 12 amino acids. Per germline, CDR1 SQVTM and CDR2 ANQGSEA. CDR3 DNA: TGCAGCGTTGAACGGCAGGACTATGGCTACACCTTC. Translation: CSVERQDYGYTF.

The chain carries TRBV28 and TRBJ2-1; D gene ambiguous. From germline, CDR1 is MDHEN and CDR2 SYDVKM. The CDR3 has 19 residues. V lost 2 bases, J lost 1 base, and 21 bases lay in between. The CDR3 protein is CASSLRPRPALGSYNEQFF. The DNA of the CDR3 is TGTGCCAGCAGTTTACGCCCCCGCCCGGCCCTAGGTTCCTACAATGAGCAGTTCTTC.

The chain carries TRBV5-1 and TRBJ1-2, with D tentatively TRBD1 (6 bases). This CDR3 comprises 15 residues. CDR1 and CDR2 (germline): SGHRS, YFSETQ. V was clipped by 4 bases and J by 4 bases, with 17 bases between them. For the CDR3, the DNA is TGCGCCAGCAGCCAAATCGGACAGTGGGGCTATGGCTACACCTTC. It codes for CASSQIGQWGYGYTF.

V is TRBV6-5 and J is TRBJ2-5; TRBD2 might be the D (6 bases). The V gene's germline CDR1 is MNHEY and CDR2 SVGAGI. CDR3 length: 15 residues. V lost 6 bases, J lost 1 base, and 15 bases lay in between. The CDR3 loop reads CASSPVGGAQETQYF. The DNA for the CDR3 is TGTGCCAGCAGCCCCGTTGGAGGGGCCCAAGAGACCCAGTACTTC.

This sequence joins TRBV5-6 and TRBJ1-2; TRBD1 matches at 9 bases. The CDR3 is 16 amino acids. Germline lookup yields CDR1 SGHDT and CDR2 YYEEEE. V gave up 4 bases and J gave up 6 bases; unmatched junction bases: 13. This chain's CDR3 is CASSPEAGTGSHGYTF. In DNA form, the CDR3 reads TGTGCCAGCAGCCCGGAAGCCGGGACAGGGAGCCATGGCTACACCTTC.